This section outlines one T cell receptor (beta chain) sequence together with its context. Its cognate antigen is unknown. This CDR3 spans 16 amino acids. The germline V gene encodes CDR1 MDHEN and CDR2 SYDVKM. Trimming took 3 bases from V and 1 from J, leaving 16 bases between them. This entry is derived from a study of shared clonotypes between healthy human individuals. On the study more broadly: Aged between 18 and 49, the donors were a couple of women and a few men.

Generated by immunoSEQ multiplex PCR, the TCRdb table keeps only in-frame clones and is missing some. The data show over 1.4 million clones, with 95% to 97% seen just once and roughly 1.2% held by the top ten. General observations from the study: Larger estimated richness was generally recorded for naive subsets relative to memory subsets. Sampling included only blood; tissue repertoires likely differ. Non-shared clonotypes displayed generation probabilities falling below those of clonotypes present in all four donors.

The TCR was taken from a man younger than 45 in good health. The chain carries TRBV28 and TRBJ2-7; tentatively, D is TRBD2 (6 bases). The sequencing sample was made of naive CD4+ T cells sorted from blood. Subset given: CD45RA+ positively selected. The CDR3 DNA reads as TGTGCCAGCAGTTTCGGGGGTGAGGTCGCGTCCTACGAGCAGTACTTC. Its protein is CASSFGGEVASYEQYF.